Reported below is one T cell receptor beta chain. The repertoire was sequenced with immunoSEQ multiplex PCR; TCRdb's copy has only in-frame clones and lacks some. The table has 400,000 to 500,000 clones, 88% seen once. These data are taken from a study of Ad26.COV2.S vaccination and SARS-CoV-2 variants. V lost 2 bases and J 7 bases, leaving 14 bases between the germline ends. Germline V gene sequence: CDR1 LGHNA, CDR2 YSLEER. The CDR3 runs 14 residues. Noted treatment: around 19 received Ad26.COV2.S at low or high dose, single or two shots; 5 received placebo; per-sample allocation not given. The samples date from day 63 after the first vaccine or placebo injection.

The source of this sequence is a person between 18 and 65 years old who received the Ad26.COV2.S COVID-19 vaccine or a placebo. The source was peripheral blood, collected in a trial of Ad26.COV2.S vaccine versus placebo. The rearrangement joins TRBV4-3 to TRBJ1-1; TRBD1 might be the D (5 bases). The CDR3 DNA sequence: TGCGCCAGCAGCCAATCGGGCAGGGCAAGTGAAGCTTTCTTT. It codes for CASSQSGRASEAFF.